At least ten counts were recorded for the clone carrying this T cell receptor (beta chain). Its target is not known. The data belong to a study of T cells in Graves' hyperthyroidism and ophthalmopathy. The study left out patients who had uncontrolled infection, other autoimmune disease, pregnancy or lactation. On the basis of clinical symptoms, serum thyroxine and TRAb, thyroid ultrasound and orbital computed tomography, diagnoses were made. Amplified TCR beta CDR3 regions came from RNA transcripts. The HTBI primer set drove a first-round RT-PCR of the TCR CDR3. Each CDR3 protein is one row after TCRdb ran MiXCR on the multiplex PCR reads. Of some 550,000 distinct CDR3 sequences in the sample, approximately 15% were seen once. Study-level findings and limits: Most thyroid clonotypes expanded above 0.001 were also detected in blood. Separating ophthalmopathy from stable hyperthyroidism was achieved by a 13 V-J model.

Between the trimmed V and J ends, which lost 7 bases and 0 bases, there was a span of 19 bases. The CDR3 runs to 17 residues. Germline V gene lookup returns CDR1 SNHLY and CDR2 FYNNEI. The TCR was taken from a woman aged 35 to 49 with Graves' ophthalmopathy. V usage is TRBV2 and J usage is TRBJ1-5; D uncertain. The material sequenced was blood. CDR3 coding DNA: TGTGCCAGCACCCGGGGAGTAGGCCACTATAGCAATCAGCCCCAGCATTTT. Translation: CASTRGVGHYSNQPQHF.